Shown below are 3 T cell receptor beta chains from a single sample sequenced in a study of CD4 T cells in relation to SARS-CoV-2 and coronaviruses (dated by TCRdb to about 2021). Libraries were prepared through the immunoSEQ multiplex PCR assay. Here the immuneACCESS table is served through TCRdb, limited to in-frame sequences with V and J called. Missing clones are a known gap in these copies; in checked studies unresolved V genes cover under half, and the rest lacks a known reason. For this sample the table gives about 37,000 clones, of which approximately 83% were detected only once. The top ten clones comprise around 3.3% of the sample. Sequences were obtained from memory CD4+ T cells from PBMCs. Sample cell subset or site, as interpreted from the label and publication: memory (non-naive) CD4+ T cells. These TCRs come from an adult with COVID-19.

The chain couples TRBV28 to TRBJ2-3, with 9 nucleotides matching TRBD1. V shed 2 bases, J shed 5 bases, and the junction held 5 bases outside the gene matches. The CDR3 spans 15 residues. CDR1 is MDHEN, CDR2 SYDVKM, per germline. The CDR3 protein is CASSLTGQGQDTQYF. CDR3 nucleotide sequence: TGTGCCAGCAGTTTAACGGGACAGGGTCAAGATACGCAGTATTTT.

The V gene is TRBV25-1, the J gene TRBJ1-5; 9 positions match TRBD1. The V and J ends lost 4 bases and 11 bases, in that order; junction bases with no gene match: 9. Germline lookup yields CDR1 MGHDK and CDR2 SYGVNS. This CDR3 has 14 residues. The CDR3 sequence is CASSGTGEGEAQHF. For the CDR3, the DNA is TGTGCCAGCAGTGGGACAGGGGAGGGGGAAGCCCAGCATTTT. Complete variable domain (other parts from reference TRBV25-1 and TRBJ1-5): EADIYQTPRYLVIGTGKKITLECSQTMGHDKMYWYQQDPGMELHLIHYSYGVNSTEKGDLSSESTVSRIRTEHFPLTLESARPSHTSQYLCASSGTGEGEAQHFGDGTRLSIL.

CDR3 amino acids: CASSLQGIGYTF. The CDR3 DNA reads TGTGCCAGCTCACTCCAGGGCATTGGCTACACCTTC. The chain carries TRBV18 and TRBJ1-2, with a weak D call TRBD1 (5 bases). The CDR3 loop spans 12 amino acids. V shed 4 bases and J shed 7 bases, with 10 bases lying between them. The germline V gene encodes CDR1 KGHSH and CDR2 LQKENI.